These 20 T cell receptor beta chains originate from one sample sequenced in a study of CD4 T cells in relation to SARS-CoV-2 and coronaviruses. Profiled with immunoSEQ multiplex PCR; TCRdb holds only in-frame clones, not every one. The sample holds roughly 24,000 clones; roughly 80% are singletons and the top ten take approximately 16%. The antigens for these receptors are not known. Before the COVID-19 pandemic, during about 2010-2018, CD4+ T cells were taken from unexposed donors. Isolation of CD4+ T cells took place after nine to ten days in culture. The sample comprised CD4+ T cells from PBMCs, cultured in vitro. These receptor sequences come from a human donor in good health.

This clone appeared a few times. The V call is TRBV3-1 (or the pseudogene TRBV3-2), the J call TRBJ1-2; D possibly corresponds to TRBD1 (6 bases). The CDR3 covers 17 residues. CDR1 and CDR2 (germline): LGHDT, YNNKEL (reference sequence). V gave up 0 bases and J gave up 6 bases, with 20 bases separating them. CDR3 in amino acids: CASSQDPTGARADGYTF. The CDR3 DNA is TGTGCCAGCAGCCAAGACCCGACAGGCGCACGCGCCGATGGCTACACCTTC.

The chain joins TRBV6-5 to TRBJ2-5, with D hard to call. The CDR3 loop spans 13 amino acids. The germline gives CDR1 MNHEY, CDR2 SVGAGI. V was trimmed by 8 bases and J by 5 bases, leaving 15 bases between them. This CDR3 is CASGPGLVETQYF. Written as DNA, the CDR3 is TGTGCCAGCGGCCCCGGCCTGGTGGAGACCCAGTACTTC.

DNA for the CDR3: TGTGCCAGCAGCGTAGTGCCAGAATTGGGTGAGCAGTTCTTC. Residues: CASSVVPELGEQFF. This chain connects TRBV9 to TRBJ2-1; D is undetermined. The CDR3 totals 14 residues. V was shortened by 0 bases and J by 9 bases, with 13 bases between the two germline ends. Germline V gene sequence: CDR1 SGDLS, CDR2 YYNGEE. The whole variable domain, filled in from reference TRBV9 and TRBJ2-1, reads DSGVTQTPKHLITATGQRVTLRCSPRSGDLSVYWYQQSLDQGLQFLIQYYNGEERAKGNILERFSAQQFPDLHSELNLSSLELGDSALYFCASSVVPELGEQFFGPGTRLTVL.

CDR3 sequence: CASSIEARTSQETQYF. The CDR3 DNA reads as TGTGCCAGTAGTATAGAAGCAAGGACGTCCCAAGAGACCCAGTACTTC. The V gene is TRBV19, the J gene TRBJ2-5, with D unresolved. V was trimmed by 0 bases and J by 1 base, leaving 12 bases between them. Germline CDR1 reads LNHDA; CDR2 reads SQIVND (reference sequence). The CDR3 is 16 amino acids.

The chain combines TRBV10-1 with TRBJ1-4; a weak D match, TRBD1 (5 bases). The CDR3 is 13 amino acids. The ends were cut back, 6 bases at V and 14 bases at J, with 19 bases in the middle. In germline, CDR1 is WNHNN, CDR2 SYGVQD (reference sequence). The CDR3 bases are TGCGCCAGCAGCGATGGGGCTGTGGATGATCTGTTTTTT. It is translated as CASSDGAVDDLFF.

V gene TRBV7-6 combines with J gene TRBJ2-2; possibly TRBD2 for D (5 bases). The V end lost 2 bases, the J end lost 3 bases, and 13 bases lay between the germline ends. Germline V gene lookup returns CDR1 SGHVS and CDR2 FNYEAQ. The CDR3 covers 16 residues. CDR3 protein: CASSLSPAVDTGELFF. The DNA for the CDR3 is TGTGCCAGCAGCTTAAGCCCAGCGGTTGACACCGGGGAGCTGTTTTTT.

The CDR3 region is CASTPTSASYEQYF. In nucleotides, the CDR3 is TGTGCCAGTACCCCGACTAGCGCCTCCTACGAGCAGTACTTC. The V gene is TRBV19, the J gene TRBJ2-7; TRBD2 matches at 8 bases. The V gene end was trimmed by 7 bases and the J gene end by 0 bases; junction bases not matched to a gene: 5. The CDR3 is 14 amino acids. Germline V CDR1 and CDR2: LNHDA, SQIVND (reference sequence).

The J gene is TRBJ1-2, the V gene TRBV2; the D is unclear. V shed 4 bases and J shed 2 bases, with 8 bases lying between them. This CDR3 region has 13 residues. In germline, CDR1 is SNHLY, CDR2 FYNNEI. The CDR3 DNA reads as TGTGCCAGCAGTGGTCTAGTCAACTATGGCTACACCTTC. This sequence encodes CASSGLVNYGYTF.

The chain has TRBV3-1 (or the pseudogene TRBV3-2) and TRBJ1-6; possible D gene TRBD1, 5 bases. The V end lost 3 bases, the J end lost 6 bases, and 9 bases lay between the germline ends. The CDR3 is 14 residues long. Germline V gene lookup returns CDR1 LGHDT and CDR2 YNNKEL (reference sequence). The CDR3 is CASSHLQGNSPLHF. DNA of the CDR3: TGTGCCAGCAGCCATCTGCAGGGTAATTCACCCCTCCACTTT.

The genes are TRBV10-2 and TRBJ2-1, with D unresolved. CDR1 and CDR2 (germline): WSHSY, SAAADI. The CDR3 runs 15 residues. Trimming took off 4 bases at V and 2 bases at J, with 12 bases between the two ends. The CDR3 is CASSAGLAPYNEQFF. In DNA form, the CDR3 reads TGCGCCAGCAGTGCAGGCCTCGCCCCCTACAATGAGCAGTTCTTC.

The chain has TRBV5-1 and TRBJ2-1; D is possibly TRBD1 (5 bases). V was pared by 0 bases and J by 9 bases, with 7 bases between. This CDR3 is built from 12 residues. Germline V gene lookup returns CDR1 SGHRS and CDR2 YFSETQ. CDR3 residues: CASSLERGEQFF. CDR3 coding DNA: TGCGCCAGCAGCTTGGAAAGGGGTGAGCAGTTCTTC.

The chain is built from TRBV4-2 and TRBJ2-4; D is undetermined. Trimming cost V 1 base and J 6 bases, with 16 bases left between them. There are 16 residues in the CDR3. Per the germline V gene, CDR1 is LGHNA and CDR2 is YNFKEQ. CDR3 bases: TGTGCCAGCAGCCAAGTAGAGACCGGGCCCCTAAACATTCAGTACTTC. Protein sequence: CASSQVETGPLNIQYF.

The chain links TRBV28 to TRBJ1-2; no clear D gene. Per the germline V gene, CDR1 is MDHEN and CDR2 is SYDVKM. Trimming shortened V by 3 bases and J by 8 bases, and 7 bases separated the two germline ends. CDR3 length: 11 residues. The CDR3 DNA follows: TGTGCCAGCAGTTTGGAGGGCGGCTACACCTTC. Translated: CASSLEGGYTF.

This chain connects TRBV27 to TRBJ2-2; the D is unclear. Germline CDR1 reads MNHEY; CDR2 reads SMNVEV (reference sequence). This CDR3 contains 12 residues. Trimming took 6 bases from V and 6 from J, leaving 8 bases between them. In DNA, the CDR3 is TGTGCCAGCAGACCATCATCCGGGGAGCTGTTTTTT. Translation gives CASRPSSGELFF.

The chain has TRBV18 and TRBJ1-1; the match to TRBD1 covers 7 bases. The CDR3 extends over 14 amino acids. The V gene's germline CDR1 is KGHSH and CDR2 LQKENI. V trimming: 3 bases; J trimming: 3 bases; junction bases outside the gene matches: 4. CDR3 region: CASSPGQVYTEAFF. CDR3 DNA: TGTGCCAGCTCACCTGGACAGGTGTACACTGAAGCTTTCTTT. Full variable domain (outside the CDR3, taken from reference TRBV18 and TRBJ1-1): NAGVMQNPRHLVRRRGQEARLRCSPMKGHSHVYWYRQLPEEGLKFMVYLQKENIIDESGMPKERFSAEFPKEGPSILRIQQVVRGDSAAYFCASSPGQVYTEAFFGQGTRLTVV.

The chain is built from TRBV6-5 and TRBJ2-3; TRBD2 matches at 12 bases. The V and J ends lost 6 bases and 6 bases, in that order; junction bases with no gene match: 7. The CDR3 extends over 15 amino acids. Germline V gene data show CDR1 as MNHEY and CDR2 as SVGAGI. CDR3 region: CASSYAGLAGDTQYF. In nucleotides, the CDR3 is TGTGCCAGCAGCTACGCTGGACTAGCGGGGGATACGCAGTATTTT.

This clone has only a few counts. The chain joins TRBV6-5 to TRBJ1-4; 10 bases are a match to TRBD1. The germline V gene encodes CDR1 MNHEY and CDR2 SVGAGI. The V gene end was trimmed by 8 bases and the J gene end by 7 bases; junction bases not matched to a gene: 7. The length of the CDR3 is 14 residues. The DNA for the CDR3 is TGTGCCAGCGAGAGACAGGGGGCTGGTGAAAAACTGTTTTTT. Translation gives CASERQGAGEKLFF.

The genes are TRBV3-1 (or the pseudogene TRBV3-2) and TRBJ1-1; unclear D gene. There are 13 residues in the CDR3. CDR1 and CDR2 (germline): LGHDT, YNNKEL (reference sequence). Trimming shortened V by 3 bases and J by 4 bases, and 9 bases separated the two germline ends. The chain's CDR3 is CASSQERRTEAFF. CDR3 nucleotides: TGTGCCAGCAGCCAGGAACGCCGCACTGAAGCTTTCTTT.

V usage is TRBV5-1 and J usage is TRBJ1-2, with 10 bases matching TRBD1. V gave up 3 bases and J gave up 3 bases; unmatched junction bases: 5. Germline-derived CDR1 and CDR2 are SGHRS and YFSETQ. This CDR3 spans 15 amino acids. The CDR3 here is CASSSYGTGDYGYTF. The CDR3 nucleotides are TGCGCCAGCAGCTCATACGGGACAGGGGACTATGGCTACACCTTC.

The chain links TRBV29-1 to TRBJ1-1; 8 nucleotides line up with TRBD1. V shed 8 bases and J 4 bases; nucleotides not matched to a gene: 6. The CDR3 has 12 amino acids. Per germline, CDR1 SQVTM and CDR2 ANQGSEA. The CDR3 protein is CSTRTGSTEAFF. The CDR3 DNA reads as TGCAGCACCCGGACAGGGAGCACTGAAGCTTTCTTT.